Included here is one T cell receptor (beta chain) sequence, with context. The antigen is undetermined. Some clones are missing from TCRdb's copy, which holds only in-frame ones; the method was immunoSEQ multiplex PCR. The sample includes 12,000 to 15,000 clones, around 84% of them seen just once. The source of the sample is a study of PD-1 blockade in mismatch repair-deficient tumors. The CDR3 runs 13 residues. Trimming cost V 0 bases and J 1 base, with 6 bases left between them. Germline assignment: CDR1 GTSNPN and CDR2 SVGIG (reference sequence). Study-wide findings and caveats: Tumor-resident clones, often absent from pretreatment blood, expanded after pembrolizumab and then contracted.

All patients were mismatch repair deficient, assessed by either PCR or immunohistochemistry. Sequencing used PBMCs, obtained approximately 14 weeks after starting pembrolizumab. The V gene is TRBV30, the J gene TRBJ1-1; D gene uncertain. The TCR comes from an adult with mismatch repair-deficient cancer. CDR3 sequence: CAWSVRENTEAFF. CDR3 coding DNA: TGTGCCTGGAGTGTACGGGAGAACACTGAAGCTTTCTTT.